This paragraph covers one T cell receptor beta chain sequence. The data stem from a study of blood T cell repertoires in COVID-19. Turning to the study itself: Whether acute or convalescent, the COVID-19 samples came from the United States, Italy and Spain. In each case, the material was cDNA or gDNA derived from T cells, B-cell-depleted T cells, or PBMCs.

Seattle enrolled patients during active infection and tracked them longitudinally. Authors' processing steps: Using reference gene primer amplification, nucleated cell counts were estimated. This table comes from immunoSEQ multiplex PCR, and its TCRdb copy is limited to in-frame clones, with some not included. That table supplies the V and J calls and clone size; D and trimming were determined from the DNA. The sample carries under 250,000 clones, 75% to 85% recorded once. Sequenced input: peripheral blood. This TCR derives from a woman in her forties with COVID-19, enrolled during active disease.

CDR3 protein: CAISESQGSIAKNIQYF. CDR3 DNA: TGTGCCATCAGTGAGTCCCAGGGTTCAATAGCCAAAAACATTCAGTACTTC. The rearrangement uses TRBV10-3 and TRBJ2-4, with D maybe TRBD1 (5 bases). Trimming shortened V by 0 bases and J by 0 bases, and 12 bases separated the two germline ends. The CDR3 runs 17 residues. Germline V lookup: CDR1 ENHRY, CDR2 SYGVKD.